This section outlines one T cell receptor beta chain sequence together with its context. The assay was immunoSEQ multiplex PCR, and TCRdb's table has in-frame clones only and misses some. Here the sample spans some 60,000 clones, around 83% being singletons. The sample is drawn from a study of PD-L1 blockade in urothelial cancer. Trimming removed 4 bases from V and 8 bases from J, with 9 bases in between. The germline gives CDR1 KGHSH, CDR2 LQKENI. This CDR3 contains 12 residues. The chain joins TRBV18 to TRBJ2-1; no clear D. The origin of this receptor is a man aged 50 to 60 with urothelial cancer. Sequencing was performed on PBMCs, taken around atezolizumab (anti-PD-L1) treatment. CDR3 nucleotides: TGTGCCAGCTCACAACGTGGAGATGAGCAGTTCTTC. As protein: CASSQRGDEQFF.